Below, 10 T cell receptor beta chains from the same sample are listed, as sequenced in a study of OX40 agonist ivuxolimab in advanced cancers. Generated by immunoSEQ multiplex PCR, the TCRdb table keeps only in-frame clones and is missing some. The sample includes about 69,000 clones, approximately 90% seen only once; the top ten take around 6.5%. Material: CD4+ or CD8+ T cells sorted from blood, obtained in a trial of the OX40 agonist ivuxolimab. Receptors originate from an adult with an advanced solid tumor such as melanoma, head and neck, liver or kidney cancer.

This CDR3 reads CASSGIADQPQHF. The CDR3 region has the DNA TGTGCCAGCAGTGGAATAGCCGATCAGCCCCAGCATTTT. This chain uses TRBV6-1 with TRBJ1-5; D gene unclear. The ends were cut back, 4 bases at V and 5 bases at J, with 9 bases in the middle. CDR1 is MNHNS and CDR2 is SASEGT in the germline V gene. This CDR3 has 13 residues.

The rearrangement links TRBV5-4 to TRBJ1-1; 7 positions agree with TRBD1. This CDR3 contains 15 residues. The germline V gene encodes CDR1 SGHNT and CDR2 YYREEE (reference sequence). The trim removed 4 bases at V and 11 bases at J, leaving 17 bases unmatched. In DNA form, the CDR3 reads TGTGCCAGCAGCGCCCAGGGGGACAGCGCCACGTGGGCTTTCTTT. It is translated as CASSAQGDSATWAFF.

The V gene is TRBV14, the J gene TRBJ1-1; D perhaps matches TRBD1 (5 bases). This CDR3 contains 13 residues. CDR1 SGHDN and CDR2 FVKESK come from the germline V gene. Between the trimmed V and J ends, which lost 8 bases and 1 base, there was a span of 11 bases. The CDR3 nucleotides are TGTGCCAGCGGGTATGGGGCGAACACTGAAGCTTTCTTT. Translation gives CASGYGANTEAFF.

This clone rates as medium-sized (0.01 to 0.1%). This sequence joins TRBV13 and TRBJ1-1; a weak D match, TRBD1 (5 bases). Germline CDR1 PRHDT, CDR2 FYEKMQ (reference sequence). The CDR3 length is 15 residues. Trimming pared 4 bases from V and 0 bases from J, leaving 12 bases between. The CDR3 is CASSSQRGMNTEAFF. The CDR3 nucleotides read TGTGCCAGCAGCTCTCAGAGGGGTATGAACACTGAAGCTTTCTTT.

The rearrangement joins TRBV6-6 to TRBJ2-5; D gene uncertain. The CDR3 runs to 15 residues. The germline gives CDR1 MNHNY, CDR2 SVGAGI (reference sequence). V shed 2 bases and J shed 7 bases, with 17 bases lying between them. The chain's CDR3 is CASSYTQAASGTQYF. CDR3 sequence (DNA): TGTGCCAGCAGTTACACGCAGGCCGCCTCGGGGACCCAGTACTTC.

The chain is built from TRBV7-9 and TRBJ2-5, with no clear D. V was cut by 1 base and J by 0 bases, with 3 bases left in between. This CDR3 has 13 amino acids. Germline V gene sequence: CDR1 SEHNR, CDR2 FQNEAQ (reference sequence). CDR3 loop: CASSLGYQETQYF. DNA for the CDR3: TGTGCCAGCAGCTTAGGGTACCAAGAGACCCAGTACTTC.

The chain uses TRBV7-9 and TRBJ1-3, with 9 bases lining up with TRBD1. The CDR3 totals 17 residues. Germline V gives CDR1 SEHNR, CDR2 FQNEAQ (reference sequence). The V and J ends lost 5 bases and 0 bases, in that order; junction bases with no gene match: 8. CDR3 amino acids: CASSPQGAYSSGNTIYF. DNA for the CDR3: TGTGCCAGCAGCCCACAGGGGGCTTACAGCTCTGGAAACACCATATATTTT.

This clone was counted once. The chain combines TRBV6-6 with TRBJ1-2, with 10 bases aligning to TRBD1. This CDR3 contains 15 residues. V lost 5 bases, J lost 4 bases, and 7 bases stayed unmatched. Germline V gene lookup returns CDR1 MNHNY and CDR2 SVGAGI (reference sequence). The CDR3 coding sequence is TGTGCCAGCAGTCAGAGGACAGGGGGAAGCTATGGCTACACCTTC. It is translated as CASSQRTGGSYGYTF.

V gene TRBV28 combines with J gene TRBJ1-1, with a possible D match to TRBD1 (5 bases). Trimming removed 2 bases from V and 4 bases from J, with 14 bases in between. This CDR3 comprises 15 residues. Per germline, CDR1 MDHEN and CDR2 SYDVKM. The CDR3 DNA follows: TGTGCCAGCAGTTTAGAGGGGCGGGGAAGCACTGAAGCTTTCTTT. Translation: CASSLEGRGSTEAFF.

The rearrangement uses TRBV19 and TRBJ1-2; the D is unclear. V dropped 6 bases and J dropped 4 bases, with 6 bases sitting between them. CDR3 length equals 11 residues. CDR1 LNHDA and CDR2 SQIVND come from the germline V gene (reference sequence). CDR3 region: CASSEGYGYTF. The CDR3 coding sequence is TGTGCCAGTAGCGAGGGCTATGGCTACACCTTC.